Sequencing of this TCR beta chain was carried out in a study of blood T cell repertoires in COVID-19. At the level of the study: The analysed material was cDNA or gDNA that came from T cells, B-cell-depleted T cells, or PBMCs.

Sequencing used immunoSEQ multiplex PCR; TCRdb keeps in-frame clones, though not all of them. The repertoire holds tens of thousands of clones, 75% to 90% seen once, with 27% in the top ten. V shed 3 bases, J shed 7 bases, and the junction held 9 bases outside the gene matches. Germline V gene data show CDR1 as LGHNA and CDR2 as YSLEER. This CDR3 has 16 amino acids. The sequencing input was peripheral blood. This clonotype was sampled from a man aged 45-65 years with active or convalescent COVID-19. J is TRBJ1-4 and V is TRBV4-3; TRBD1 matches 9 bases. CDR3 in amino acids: CASSQGTGTGPEKLFF. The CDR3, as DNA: TGCGCCAGCAGCCAGGGAACCGGGACAGGGCCTGAAAAACTGTTTTTT.